This T cell receptor beta chain was retrieved from a study of cytomegalovirus exposure and HLA in healthy donors. A multiplex PCR was run with 60 Vbeta primers and 13 Jbeta primers. Assay used: immunoSEQ multiplex PCR; TCRdb lists only in-frame clones, some missing. This table holds roughly 88,000 clones, roughly 69% found once. General study results and limits: Reports credit the classifier with highly specific, highly sensitive diagnosis of cytomegalovirus status. Fewer N-insertions than the roughly 670-donor mean were reportedly shown by an Asian-associated ancestry cluster in a later analysis.

A few counts support this clone. Antigen specificity is unknown. Sequenced material: PBMCs. The clonotype originates from a man aged 45 to 65 in good health and CMV-seronegative.

CDR3 nucleotide sequence: TGTGCGGCGGGGGGCTCGTACGAGCAGTACTTC. Translating gives CAAGGSYEQYF. The V and J genes are TRBV6-5 and TRBJ2-7; TRBD2 agrees at 8 bases. This CDR3 has 11 residues. Looked up from germline, CDR1 is MNHEY and CDR2 is SVGAGI.